This T cell receptor beta chain was observed in a study of OX40 agonist ivuxolimab in advanced cancers. The repertoire was sequenced with immunoSEQ multiplex PCR; TCRdb's copy has only in-frame clones and lacks some. The repertoire holds 63,000 or so clones, less than 90% seen once, with roughly 7.9% in the top ten. This TCR derives from an adult with an advanced solid tumor such as melanoma, head and neck, liver or kidney cancer. Specimen: CD4+ or CD8+ T cells sorted from blood, collected in a trial of the OX40 agonist ivuxolimab.

In nucleotides, the CDR3 is TGTGCCAGCAGCTCCCGACAGGGAACTGAAGCTTTCTTT. Protein: CASSSRQGTEAFF. V and J are TRBV11-3 and TRBJ1-1, with 7 nucleotides matching TRBD1. The CDR3 sequence is 13 residues long. V was clipped by 4 bases and J by 5 bases; unmatched bases: 4. Germline V gene sequence: CDR1 SGHNT, CDR2 YENEEA.